Presented here are 20 T cell receptor beta chains from one specimen sequenced in a study of blood T cells in healthy people across ages. It was with a sample-barcoded 5' primer and a J-beta primer mix that a second PCR of about 6 to 12 cycles was run. TCRdb called the 5' RACE reads again in MiXCR, with one record for every CDR3 protein. The table lists roughly 1.7 million distinct CDR3 sequences, roughly a third of them singletons. Sequenced: blood. The source is a woman aged 25 to 39 in good health.

This clonotype has ten or more counts. V and J are TRBV10-3 and TRBJ2-5, with TRBD2 matching over 15 bases. With 5 bases clipped from V and 5 bases from J, the junction kept 9 bases outside the gene matches. In germline, CDR1 is ENHRY, CDR2 SYGVKD. This CDR3 has 17 residues. CDR3 region: CAISPRLGLAGGETQYF. In DNA form, the CDR3 reads TGTGCCATCAGTCCTCGCCTCGGACTAGCGGGGGGGGAGACCCAGTACTTC.

The chain recombines TRBV6-5 with TRBJ1-6; 10 bases line up with TRBD1. J was trimmed by 4 bases and V by 6 bases; bases with no gene match: 6. Per germline, CDR1 MNHEY and CDR2 SVGAGI. The CDR3 is made up of 16 amino acids. CDR3 sequence (DNA): TGTGCCAGCAGACGTGAGGACAGGGGGTATAATTCACCCCTCCACTTT. Translation: CASRREDRGYNSPLHF.

This clonotype was picked up many times. The chain recombines TRBV2 with TRBJ1-1, with TRBD1 as a possible D gene (5 bases). Germline CDR1 is SNHLY and CDR2 is FYNNEI. This CDR3 spans 14 amino acids. V gave up 2 bases and J gave up 4 bases, with 11 bases separating them. Here the CDR3 reads CASSESRGITEAFF. CDR3 sequence (DNA): TGTGCCAGCAGTGAAAGTAGGGGTATCACTGAAGCTTTCTTT.

This clonotype was observed a single time. The gene calls are TRBV27 and TRBJ2-5; either TRBD1 or TRBD2 may fit D (5 bases each). Judging by the DNA end, TRBJ2-7 fits better; the J call may be wrong. CDR3 length: 15 amino acids. Germline V gene data show CDR1 as MNHEY and CDR2 as SMNVEV (reference sequence). CDR3 loop: CASSSSATGRNEQYF. The CDR3 bases are TGTGCCAGCAGTTCATCGGCGACGGGGCGGAACGAGCAGTACTTC.

The chain carries TRBV11-2 and TRBJ2-7; D unresolved. The CDR3 loop spans 14 amino acids. CDR1 is SGHAT, CDR2 FQNNGV, per germline. V was trimmed by 0 bases and J by 4 bases, leaving 10 bases between them. CDR3 sequence (DNA): TGTGCCAGCAGCTTAGATGACCTACGTTACGAGCAGTACTTC. Protein: CASSLDDLRYEQYF.

Comment on this clonotype: The junction departs from the called germline gene at one end, perhaps through a read error. The chain employs TRBV7-9 and TRBJ2-6, with D possibly matching TRBD1 (6 bases). This CDR3 region has 16 residues. Per the germline V gene, CDR1 is SEHNR and CDR2 is FQNEAQ (reference sequence). Here the CDR3 reads CACSLSGGSGANVRTF. The CDR3 coding sequence is TGTGCCTGCAGCTTATCTGGGGGCTCTGGGGCCAACGTCCGGACTTTC.

This clonotype was counted between two and nine times. V is TRBV20-1 and J is TRBJ2-5, with TRBD2 identical over 7 bases. The germline V gene encodes CDR1 DFQATT and CDR2 SNEGSKA (reference sequence). The CDR3 consists of 13 residues. J gave up 5 bases and V 6 bases, and 9 bases lay outside the gene matches. CDR3: CSALSGTAETQYF. In DNA form, the CDR3 reads TGCAGTGCCCTGAGCGGGACCGCGGAGACCCAGTACTTC.

This chain uses TRBV20-1 with TRBJ1-6; D is ambiguous. Germline CDR1 reads DFQATT; CDR2 reads SNEGSKA (reference sequence). The CDR3 extends over 11 amino acids. V gave up 7 bases and J gave up 10 bases, with 11 bases separating them. The CDR3 coding sequence is TGCAGTGTGTCGATGGGATCACCCCTCCACTTT. It encodes CSVSMGSPLHF.

V is TRBV9 and J is TRBJ2-3, with D tentatively TRBD1 or TRBD2 (5 bases each). The germline gives CDR1 SGDLS, CDR2 YYNGEE. The CDR3 consists of 15 residues. Trimming removed 0 bases from V and 2 bases from J, with 10 bases in between. The CDR3 nucleotides read TGTGCCAGCAGCGTAGCGGGACCCTCCACAGATACGCAGTATTTT. The encoded protein is CASSVAGPSTDTQYF.

There are a few counts of this clonotype. The rearrangement joins TRBV6-2 or TRBV6-3 to TRBJ1-1; D unclear. The CDR3 length is 15 residues. Deletions cut 2 bases from V and 0 bases from J, with 10 bases between. The germline V gene encodes CDR1 MNHEY and CDR2 SVGEGT. This CDR3 is CASSYASLMNTEAFF. For the CDR3, the DNA is TGTGCCAGCAGTTACGCCTCCCTGATGAACACTGAAGCTTTCTTT.

This clonotype was counted between two and nine times. The chain has TRBV6-2 or TRBV6-3 and TRBJ2-2, with 8 bases matching TRBD2. This CDR3 has 16 amino acids. After removal of 2 bases from V and 2 bases from J, the junction contained 4 bases not matched to a gene. The germline V gene encodes CDR1 MNHEY and CDR2 SVGEGT. The CDR3 region is CASSYQLAANTGELFF. The CDR3 nucleotides read TGTGCCAGCAGTTACCAACTAGCGGCTAACACCGGGGAGCTGTTTTTT.

This clonotype was recorded a few times. This rearrangement joins TRBV6-1 to TRBJ2-1; D is unclear. Germline V lookup: CDR1 MNHNS, CDR2 SASEGT. V lost 1 base and J lost 6, with 25 bases in between. The CDR3 is made up of 19 amino acids. The CDR3 DNA is TGTGCCAGCAGTGAAGAAGGATCGGACGTCTACTTGGGGTCCAATGAGCAGTTCTTC. It codes for CASSEEGSDVYLGSNEQFF.

The CDR3: CASSQENQATGYTF. The CDR3 nucleotides are TGTGCCAGCAGCCAAGAGAACCAGGCGACCGGCTACACCTTC. The rearrangement links TRBV4-2 to TRBJ1-2; D call uncertain. The CDR3 covers 14 residues. The V end was cut by 0 bases, the J end by 8 bases, with 13 bases between. Germline V lookup: CDR1 LGHNA, CDR2 YNFKEQ.

This clonotype was counted many times. V is TRBV7-9 and J is TRBJ1-1, with unresolved D. The germline V and J ends were trimmed by 2 bases and 1 base, with 5 bases remaining between them. From germline, CDR1 is SEHNR and CDR2 FQNEAQ (reference sequence). This CDR3 spans 13 amino acids. This chain's CDR3 is CASSLFQNTEAFF. CDR3 DNA sequence: TGTGCCAGCAGCTTATTTCAGAACACTGAAGCTTTCTTT.

Points on this clonotype: A single base separates this from a much larger clone, so it may be a read error. The V call is TRBV29-1, the J call TRBJ2-3, with D possibly matching TRBD1 (6 bases). Per germline, CDR1 SQVTM and CDR2 ANQGSEA. CDR3 length equals 15 residues. The CDR3 DNA follows: TGCAGCGTTGAAGGCCAGGGGTGGGCCACAGATATGCAGTATTTT. As protein: CSVEGQGWATDMQYF.

A few counts support this clonotype. The CDR3 DNA follows: TGTGCCAGCAGTCGGGCGAGGCCAGAGGAGGGCTACACCTTC. It yields the protein CASSRARPEEGYTF. The chain links TRBV6-5 to TRBJ1-2; D uncertain. The CDR3 spans 14 residues. Germline CDR1 MNHEY, CDR2 SVGAGI. V was cut by 5 bases and J by 8 bases, with 18 bases left in between.

This clonotype appeared a few times. This CDR3 is missing its conserved last phenylalanine or tryptophan, likely due to a read error. V gene TRBV4-2 combines with J gene TRBJ2-3, with TRBD2 matching 8 bases. Germline V gives CDR1 LGHNA, CDR2 YNFKEQ. The CDR3 extends over 14 amino acids. The ends lost 5 bases at V and 6 bases at J; junction bases unmatched: 7. The CDR3 DNA reads as TGTGCCAGCAGCTATCCGGGGGGGCGGGATACGCAGTATGTT. Amino acids: CASSYPGGRDTQYV.

This clonotype appeared a few times. V gene TRBV24-1 combines with J gene TRBJ2-1; 11 nucleotides align to TRBD2. The CDR3 contains 17 residues. Germline-derived CDR1 and CDR2 are KGHDR and SFDVKD. The V and J ends lost 4 bases and 3 bases, in that order; junction bases with no gene match: 7. The CDR3: CATSEPTSGRNYNEQFF. The CDR3 nucleotides read TGTGCCACCAGTGAACCCACTAGCGGGAGAAACTACAATGAGCAGTTCTTC.

The chain recombines TRBV5-6 with TRBJ1-1; 7 nucleotides match TRBD1. Per germline, CDR1 SGHDT and CDR2 YYEEEE. CDR3 length: 14 residues. Trimming cost V 6 bases and J 4 bases; bases outside gene matches: 9. The CDR3 nucleotides are TGTGCCAGCAATGTCGGACAGGCCCCCACTGAAGCTTTCTTT. Translated, it gives CASNVGQAPTEAFF.

Comments on this clonotype: A junction end diverges from the germline sequence, so it may reflect a read error. V gene TRBV5-1 combines with J gene TRBJ2-3; 11 nucleotides align to TRBD1. Germline V gives CDR1 SGHRS, CDR2 YFSETQ. This CDR3 has 16 amino acids. The CDR3 reads CAGSPGQGVGTDTQYF. The DNA for the CDR3 is TGCGCCGGCAGCCCGGGACAGGGGGTTGGGACAGATACGCAGTATTTT.